A single sample gave rise to the 4 T cell receptor beta chains below, sequenced in a study of shared clonotypes between healthy human individuals. Generated by immunoSEQ multiplex PCR, the TCRdb table keeps only in-frame clones and is missing some. The repertoire includes a few million clones, almost 96% of them detected once, and 0.1% to 0.15% sits in the top ten. Sequenced input: naive CD4+ T cells sorted from blood. Subset of the sample: CD45RA+ positively selected. The receptors originated from a man aged 18 to 29 in good health.

This chain connects TRBV11-2 to TRBJ2-5, with 8 positions matching TRBD1. Germline V lookup: CDR1 SGHAT, CDR2 FQNNGV. V gave up 4 bases and J gave up 5 bases; unmatched junction bases: 9. CDR3 size: 15 residues. CDR3 region: CASSSDRGGSETQYF. DNA for the CDR3: TGTGCCAGCAGCTCCGACAGGGGCGGTTCGGAGACCCAGTACTTC.

CDR3 residues: CASSSLGDMYTEAFF. As DNA, the CDR3 is TGTGCCAGCTCATCACTGGGGGACATGTACACTGAAGCTTTCTTT. The rearrangement joins TRBV18 to TRBJ1-1, with D possibly TRBD1 on 6 matching bases. The V end was cut by 5 bases, the J end by 3 bases, with 16 bases between. In germline, CDR1 is KGHSH, CDR2 LQKENI. The length of the CDR3 is 15 residues. The full variable domain, in which reference TRBV18 and TRBJ1-1 provide the parts outside the CDR3, is NAGVMQNPRHLVRRRGQEARLRCSPMKGHSHVYWYRQLPEEGLKFMVYLQKENIIDESGMPKERFSAEFPKEGPSILRIQQVVRGDSAAYFCASSSLGDMYTEAFFGQGTRLTVV.

V is TRBV18 and J is TRBJ2-7; 8 nucleotides agree with TRBD2. The germline V gene has CDR1 KGHSH and CDR2 LQKENI. The CDR3 consists of 14 residues. V shed 6 bases, J shed 6 bases, and the junction held 10 bases outside the gene matches. Here the CDR3 DNA reads TGTGCCAGCTCGGAGGGCGGGAGGCCCGGCGAGCAGTACTTC. Encoded protein: CASSEGGRPGEQYF.

The V gene is TRBV5-6, the J gene TRBJ2-7, with D unresolved. CDR1 SGHDT and CDR2 YYEEEE come from the germline V gene. The V and J ends lost 0 bases and 3 bases respectively, with 7 bases between them. This CDR3 is built from 13 residues. CDR3 sequence reads: CASSLALGYEQYF. The CDR3 nucleotides read TGTGCCAGCAGCTTGGCCCTGGGCTACGAGCAGTACTTC.